The T cell receptor (beta chain) described here comes from a study of shared clonotypes between healthy human individuals. Whole-study context: The donors, two women and a few men, were aged 18 to 49.

The study ran the assay at deep level. The repertoire was sequenced with immunoSEQ multiplex PCR; TCRdb's copy has only in-frame clones and lacks some. Of millions of clones listed, around 94% were seen once; the top ten hold over 0.12%. Study-level results: How much donors shared clonotypes was expected to be affected by sequencing depth.

The CDR3 spans 15 residues. V was pared by 1 base and J by 12 bases, with 16 bases between. CDR1 is MGHRA, CDR2 YSYEKL, per germline. A remark on this clone: What it binds is unknown.

From CD4+ cells came CD45RA+ naive and CD45RA-negative memory subsets. The chain couples TRBV4-1 to TRBJ1-6; possibly TRBD1 for D (5 bases). Sequenced sample: naive CD4+ T cells sorted from blood. As for subset: CD45RA+ positively selected. The source is a man aged 18 to 30 in good health. DNA of the CDR3: TGCGCCAGCAGCCAAGGGGACCGGAATTTTGGACCCCTCCACTTT. Its translation is CASSQGDRNFGPLHF.